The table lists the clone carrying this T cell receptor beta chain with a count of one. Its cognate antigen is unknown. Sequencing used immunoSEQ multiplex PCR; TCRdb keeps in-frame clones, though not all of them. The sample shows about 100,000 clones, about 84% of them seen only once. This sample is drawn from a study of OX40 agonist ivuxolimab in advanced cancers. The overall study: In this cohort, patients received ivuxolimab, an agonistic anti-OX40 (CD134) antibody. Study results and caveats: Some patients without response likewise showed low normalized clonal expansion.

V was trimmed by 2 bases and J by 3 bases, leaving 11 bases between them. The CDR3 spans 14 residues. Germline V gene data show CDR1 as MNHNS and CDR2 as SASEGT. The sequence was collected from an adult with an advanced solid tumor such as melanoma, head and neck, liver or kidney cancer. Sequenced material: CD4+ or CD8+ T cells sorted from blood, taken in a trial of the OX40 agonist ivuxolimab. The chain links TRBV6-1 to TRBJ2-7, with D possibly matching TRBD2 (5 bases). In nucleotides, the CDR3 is TGTGCCAGCAGTGAATATGGGAGAATCTACGAGCAGTACTTC. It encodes CASSEYGRIYEQYF.